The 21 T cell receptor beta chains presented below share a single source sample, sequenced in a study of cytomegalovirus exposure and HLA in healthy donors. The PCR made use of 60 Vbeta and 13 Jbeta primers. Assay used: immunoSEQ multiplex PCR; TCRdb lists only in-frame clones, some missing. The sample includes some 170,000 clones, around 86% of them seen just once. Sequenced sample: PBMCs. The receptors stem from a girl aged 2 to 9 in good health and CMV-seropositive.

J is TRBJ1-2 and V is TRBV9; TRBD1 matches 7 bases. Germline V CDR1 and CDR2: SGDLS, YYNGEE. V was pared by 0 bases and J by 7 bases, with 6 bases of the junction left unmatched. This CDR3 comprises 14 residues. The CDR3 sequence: CASSVDEGAGGYTF. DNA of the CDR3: TGTGCCAGCAGCGTAGATGAGGGGGCGGGTGGCTACACCTTC.

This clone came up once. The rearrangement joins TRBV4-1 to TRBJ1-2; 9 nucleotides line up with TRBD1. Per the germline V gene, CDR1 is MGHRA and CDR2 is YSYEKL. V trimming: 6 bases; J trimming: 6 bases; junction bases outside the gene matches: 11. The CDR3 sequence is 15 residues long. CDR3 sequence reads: CASRPPGTGRDGYTF. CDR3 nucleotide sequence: TGCGCCAGCAGACCCCCGGGGACAGGGAGGGATGGCTACACCTTC.

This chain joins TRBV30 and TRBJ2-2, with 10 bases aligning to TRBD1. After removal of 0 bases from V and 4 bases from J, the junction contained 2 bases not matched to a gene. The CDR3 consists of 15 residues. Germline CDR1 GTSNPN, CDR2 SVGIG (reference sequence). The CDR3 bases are TGTGCCTGGAGTGTCTGGACAGGGGGCACCGGGGAGCTGTTTTTT. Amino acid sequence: CAWSVWTGGTGELFF.

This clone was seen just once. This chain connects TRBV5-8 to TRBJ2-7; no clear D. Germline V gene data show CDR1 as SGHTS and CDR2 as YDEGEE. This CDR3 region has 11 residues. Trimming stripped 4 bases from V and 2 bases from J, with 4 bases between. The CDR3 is CASSLAYEQYF. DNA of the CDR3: TGTGCCAGCAGCCTAGCCTACGAGCAGTACTTC.

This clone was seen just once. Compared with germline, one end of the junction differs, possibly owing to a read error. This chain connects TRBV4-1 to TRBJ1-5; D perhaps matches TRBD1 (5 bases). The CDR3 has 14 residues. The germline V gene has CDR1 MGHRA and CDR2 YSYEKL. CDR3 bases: TGCGCCAGCAGTCAAGACAGTTACAATCAGCCCCAGCATTTT. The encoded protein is CASSQDSYNQPQHF.

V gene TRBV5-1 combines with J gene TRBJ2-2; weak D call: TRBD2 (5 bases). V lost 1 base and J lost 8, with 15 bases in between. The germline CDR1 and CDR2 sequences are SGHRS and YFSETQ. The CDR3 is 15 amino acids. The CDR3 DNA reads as TGCGCCAGCAGCTTGAGGCAGCCCCGGGATGGGGAGCTGTTTTTT. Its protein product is CASSLRQPRDGELFF.

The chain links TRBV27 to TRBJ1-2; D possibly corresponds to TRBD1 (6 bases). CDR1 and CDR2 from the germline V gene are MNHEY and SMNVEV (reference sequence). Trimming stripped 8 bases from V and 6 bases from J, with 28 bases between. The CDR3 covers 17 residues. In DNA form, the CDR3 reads TGTGCCAGCCGACCCTACCTCAGGGGCCCGCCGGGCGATGGCTACACCTTC. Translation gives CASRPYLRGPPGDGYTF.

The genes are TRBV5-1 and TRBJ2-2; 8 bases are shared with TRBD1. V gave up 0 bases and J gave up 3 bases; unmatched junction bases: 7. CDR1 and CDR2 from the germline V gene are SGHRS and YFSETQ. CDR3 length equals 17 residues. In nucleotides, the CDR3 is TGCGCCAGCAGCTTGGCCCCGCAGGGGGCGGACACCGGGGAGCTGTTTTTT. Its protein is CASSLAPQGADTGELFF.

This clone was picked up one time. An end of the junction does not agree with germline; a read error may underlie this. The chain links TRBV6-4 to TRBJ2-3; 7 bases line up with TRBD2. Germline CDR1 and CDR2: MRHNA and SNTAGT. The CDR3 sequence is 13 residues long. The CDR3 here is CASSETSKDTQYF. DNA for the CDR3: TGTGCCAGCAGTGAGACTAGCAAAGATACGCAGTATTTT.

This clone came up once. The CDR3 sequence: CASSKQGGGSYEQYF. CDR3 sequence (DNA): TGTGCCAGCAGCAAACAAGGCGGCGGATCCTACGAGCAGTACTTC. V is TRBV6-1 and J is TRBJ2-7, with D unclear. From germline, CDR1 is MNHNS and CDR2 SASEGT. The V end was cut by 6 bases, the J end by 1 base, with 16 bases between. CDR3 size: 15 residues.

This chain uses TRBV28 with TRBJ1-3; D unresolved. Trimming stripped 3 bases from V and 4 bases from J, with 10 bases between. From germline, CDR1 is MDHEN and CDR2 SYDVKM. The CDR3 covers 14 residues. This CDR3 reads CASSFAPRGNTIYF. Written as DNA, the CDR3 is TGTGCCAGCAGTTTTGCCCCTCGGGGAAACACCATATATTTT.

The CDR3 loop reads CAISESSVGSYEQYF. In nucleotides, the CDR3 is TGTGCCATCAGTGAGTCGAGCGTAGGCTCCTACGAGCAGTACTTC. The chain carries TRBV10-3 and TRBJ2-5; D gene ambiguous. The DNA end lines up better with TRBJ2-7; the J call may be wrong. Germline V gene lookup returns CDR1 ENHRY and CDR2 SYGVKD. The CDR3 spans 15 residues.

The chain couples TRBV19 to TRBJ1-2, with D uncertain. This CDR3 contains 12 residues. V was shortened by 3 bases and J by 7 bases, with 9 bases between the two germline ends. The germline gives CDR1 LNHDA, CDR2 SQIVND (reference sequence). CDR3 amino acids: CASSIGESGYTF. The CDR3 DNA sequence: TGTGCCAGTAGTATCGGGGAGTCTGGCTACACCTTC.

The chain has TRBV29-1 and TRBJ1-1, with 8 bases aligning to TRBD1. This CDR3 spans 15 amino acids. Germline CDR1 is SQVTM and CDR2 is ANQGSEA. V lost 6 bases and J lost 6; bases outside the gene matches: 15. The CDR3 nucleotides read TGCAGCGTCTCAGGGGGCACCCTGGGGAGCGCTGAAGCTTTCTTT. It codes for CSVSGGTLGSAEAFF.

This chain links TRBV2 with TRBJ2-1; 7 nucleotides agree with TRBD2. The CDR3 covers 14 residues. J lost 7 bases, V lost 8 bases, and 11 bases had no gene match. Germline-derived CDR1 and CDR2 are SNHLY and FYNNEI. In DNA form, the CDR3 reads TGTGCCAGCGAGGCGGGAGAGGCGTGGAATGAGCAGTTCTTC. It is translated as CASEAGEAWNEQFF. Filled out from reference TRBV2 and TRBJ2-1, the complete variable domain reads EPEVTQTPSHQVTQMGQEVILRCVPISNHLYFYWYRQILGQKVEFLVSFYNNEISEKSEIFDDQFSVERPDGSNFTLKIRSTKLEDSAMYFCASEAGEAWNEQFFGPGTRLTVL.

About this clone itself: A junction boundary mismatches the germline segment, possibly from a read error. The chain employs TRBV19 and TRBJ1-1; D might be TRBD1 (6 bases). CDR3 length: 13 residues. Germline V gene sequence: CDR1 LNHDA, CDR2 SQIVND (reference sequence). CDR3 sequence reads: CASSIDRGQGPAW. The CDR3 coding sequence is TGTGCCAGTAGTATAGACAGGGGACAAGGACCGGCGTGG.

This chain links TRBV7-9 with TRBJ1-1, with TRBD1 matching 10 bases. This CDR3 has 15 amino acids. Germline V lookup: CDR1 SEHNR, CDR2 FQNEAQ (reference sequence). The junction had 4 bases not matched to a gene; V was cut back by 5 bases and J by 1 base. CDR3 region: CASSLGQGSNTEAFF. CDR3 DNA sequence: TGTGCCAGCAGCCTGGGACAGGGGTCGAACACTGAAGCTTTCTTT.

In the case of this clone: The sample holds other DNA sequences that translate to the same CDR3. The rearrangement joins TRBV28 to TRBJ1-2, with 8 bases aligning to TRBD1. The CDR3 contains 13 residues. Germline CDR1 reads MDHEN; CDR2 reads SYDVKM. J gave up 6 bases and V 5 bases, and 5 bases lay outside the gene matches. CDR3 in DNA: TGTGCCAGCAGTATATCGACAGGGGATGGCTACACCTTC. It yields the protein CASSISTGDGYTF.

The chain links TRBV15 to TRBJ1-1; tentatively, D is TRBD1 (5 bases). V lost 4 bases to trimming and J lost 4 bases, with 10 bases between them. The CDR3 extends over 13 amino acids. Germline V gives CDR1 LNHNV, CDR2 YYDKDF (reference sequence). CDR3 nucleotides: TGTGCCACCAGCACGCGTCAGGGCACTGAAGCTTTCTTT. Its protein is CATSTRQGTEAFF. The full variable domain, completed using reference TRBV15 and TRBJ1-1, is DAMVIQNPRYQVTQFGKPVTLSCSQTLNHNVMYWYQQKSSQAPKLLFHYYDKDFNNEADTPDNFQSRRPNTSFCFLDIRSPGLGDTAMYLCATSTRQGTEAFFGQGTRLTVV.

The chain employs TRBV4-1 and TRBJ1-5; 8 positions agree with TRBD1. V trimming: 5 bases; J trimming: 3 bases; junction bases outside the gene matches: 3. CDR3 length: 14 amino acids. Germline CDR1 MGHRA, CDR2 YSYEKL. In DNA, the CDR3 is TGCGCCAGCAGCTTGGACAGGGCCAATCAGCCCCAGCATTTT. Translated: CASSLDRANQPQHF.

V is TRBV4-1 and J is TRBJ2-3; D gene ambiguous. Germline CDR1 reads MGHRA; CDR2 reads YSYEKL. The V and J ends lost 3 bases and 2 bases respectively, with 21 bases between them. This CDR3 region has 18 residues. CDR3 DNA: TGCGCCAGCAGCCATCTCCCCGGAACTACTACCTACACAGATACGCAGTATTTT. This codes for CASSHLPGTTTYTDTQYF.